Shown below are 17 T cell receptor beta chains from a single sample sequenced in a study of cytomegalovirus exposure and HLA in healthy donors. PCR amplification relied on 60 Vbeta primers (plus 13 Jbeta primers). Libraries were prepared by immunoSEQ multiplex PCR; TCRdb keeps only in-frame clonotypes and omits some of them. The specimen's table records tens of thousands of clones. Sequenced: PBMCs. The receptor set was obtained from a woman aged 40 to 55 in good health and CMV-seropositive.

The chain has TRBV18 and TRBJ1-2; 7 positions agree with TRBD1. CDR3 length: 14 amino acids. V lost 3 bases to trimming and J lost 6 bases; unmatched junction nucleotides: 7. Germline values: CDR1 KGHSH, CDR2 LQKENI. CDR3 DNA sequence: TGTGCCAGCTCACCTTCCGACAGGGTCCATGGCTACACCTTC. It codes for CASSPSDRVHGYTF.

The chain joins TRBV4-2 to TRBJ2-4; a possible D gene is TRBD1 (5 bases). Germline-derived CDR1 and CDR2 are LGHNA and YNFKEQ. Trimming took 4 bases from V and 5 from J, leaving 15 bases between them. The CDR3 totals 15 residues. The CDR3 bases are TGTGCCAGCAGCCCTTTTGCGACAGCAGAAAACATTCAGTACTTC. This encodes CASSPFATAENIQYF.

This sequence joins TRBV10-3 and TRBJ1-1; D is uncertain. V was trimmed by 7 bases and J by 4 bases, leaving 13 bases between them. The CDR3 has 13 residues. Looked up from germline, CDR1 is ENHRY and CDR2 is SYGVKD. Here the CDR3 reads CAITPRESTEAFF. CDR3 nucleotide sequence: TGTGCCATCACCCCGCGGGAGAGCACTGAAGCTTTCTTT.

This chain joins TRBV11-2 and TRBJ2-7; 7 nucleotides line up with TRBD1. The CDR3 extends over 12 amino acids. The V gene's germline CDR1 is SGHAT and CDR2 FQNNGV. The ends lost 5 bases at V and 7 bases at J; junction bases unmatched: 5. CDR3 DNA: TGTGCCAGCAGCCTGACAGGGCATGAGCAGTACTTC. Translation gives CASSLTGHEQYF.

V gene TRBV10-2 combines with J gene TRBJ2-5; 14 nucleotides match TRBD2. The CDR3 length is 19 residues. Germline CDR1 WSHSY, CDR2 SAAADI. With V trimmed by 4 bases and J by 2 bases, 12 bases remained unmatched. The CDR3 loop is CASSGSRLAGGPKQETQYF. The CDR3 DNA reads as TGCGCCAGCAGTGGGTCCCGACTAGCGGGAGGGCCTAAACAAGAGACCCAGTACTTC.

The chain links TRBV11-2 to TRBJ1-3, with D unclear. Germline V CDR1 and CDR2: SGHAT, FQNNGV. There are 17 residues in the CDR3. The V and J ends lost 2 bases and 1 base respectively, with 15 bases between them. The CDR3 loop is CASSLNLRGGSGNTIYF. CDR3 bases: TGTGCCAGCAGCTTAAACCTGCGGGGAGGATCTGGAAACACCATATATTTT. Filled out from reference TRBV11-2 and TRBJ1-3, the complete variable domain reads EAGVAQSPRYKIIEKRQSVAFWCNPISGHATLYWYQQILGQGPKLLIQFQNNGVVDDSQLPKDRFSAERLKGVDSTLKIQPAKLEDSAVYLCASSLNLRGGSGNTIYFGEGSWLTVV.

As concerns this clone: In the same sample, other DNA sequences code for this CDR3. This chain joins TRBV6-6 and TRBJ2-7, with D possibly matching TRBD2 (6 bases). Germline V gene data show CDR1 as MNHNY and CDR2 as SVGAGI (reference sequence). Trimming took off 4 bases at V and 5 bases at J, with 21 bases between the two ends. The CDR3 length is 16 residues. The CDR3 here is CASSSTILGGRNEQYF. The DNA of the CDR3 is TGTGCCAGCAGTTCCACCATCTTGGGGGGAAGAAACGAGCAGTACTTC.

As DNA, the CDR3 is TGTGCCAGCAGTCCGTATAACAGGGTGGGCACTGAAGCTTTCTTT. It encodes CASSPYNRVGTEAFF. The chain combines TRBV28 with TRBJ1-1; a possible D gene is TRBD1 (6 bases). CDR1 and CDR2 (germline): MDHEN, SYDVKM. The V end lost 5 bases, the J end lost 4 bases, and 17 bases lay between the germline ends. This CDR3 contains 15 residues.

The rearrangement uses TRBV6-5 and TRBJ1-5; TRBD1 matches 9 bases. CDR3 length: 16 amino acids. V lost 2 bases and J lost 3; bases outside the gene matches: 5. Germline V gene data show CDR1 as MNHEY and CDR2 as SVGAGI. Written as DNA, the CDR3 is TGTGCCAGCAGTTACACCGGGACAGGGCACAATCAGCCCCAGCATTTT. This codes for CASSYTGTGHNQPQHF.

The chain couples TRBV5-4 to TRBJ2-7; 9 bases line up with TRBD2. The CDR3 spans 18 residues. V trimming: 0 bases; J trimming: 9 bases; junction bases outside the gene matches: 19. Germline CDR1 reads SGHNT; CDR2 reads YYREEE (reference sequence). CDR3 DNA: TGTGCCAGCAGCTTGGATTCTGTAGCGGGAGAGGCCCGCCGGCCGCAGTACTTC. Translating gives CASSLDSVAGEARRPQYF.

The rearrangement joins TRBV7-3 to TRBJ1-4; 7 positions match TRBD1. Trimming at V came to 9 bases and at J to 8 bases, leaving 9 bases not matched to a gene. The CDR3 is 13 amino acids. Germline V gene data show CDR1 as SGHTA and CDR2 as FQGTGA. CDR3 sequence: CASSTGVGEKLFF. The CDR3 DNA is TGTGCCAGTTCTACAGGGGTAGGAGAAAAACTGTTTTTT.

In the case of this clone: Mismatch with germline at one junction end may stem from a read error. Within the sample, other DNA sequences also encode this same CDR3. The chain couples TRBV15 to TRBJ2-2, with 10 bases matching TRBD1. The CDR3 extends over 15 amino acids. CDR1 and CDR2 from the germline V gene are LNHNV and YYDKDF (reference sequence). The CDR3 region has the DNA TGTGCCACCAGCAGGACAGGGGGCGGCACCGGGGAGCTGTTTTTC. Amino acid sequence: CATSRTGGGTGELFF.

The rearrangement uses TRBV6-5 and TRBJ2-5, with 11 bases that match TRBD2. The V and J ends lost 7 bases and 2 bases, in that order; junction bases with no gene match: 6. Germline values: CDR1 MNHEY, CDR2 SVGAGI. The CDR3 has 15 amino acids. The CDR3 here is CASKSTSGVQETQYF. CDR3 coding DNA: TGTGCCAGCAAGTCGACTAGCGGGGTACAAGAGACCCAGTACTTC.

V gene TRBV19 combines with J gene TRBJ1-1; D may be TRBD1 (5 bases). V was trimmed by 2 bases and J by 3 bases, leaving 10 bases between them. The germline V gene encodes CDR1 LNHDA and CDR2 SQIVND (reference sequence). The CDR3 contains 14 residues. CDR3 residues: CASSIRGGDTEAFF. The CDR3 DNA reads TGTGCCAGTAGTATACGGGGCGGGGACACTGAAGCTTTCTTT.

J is TRBJ2-3 and V is TRBV28; the match to TRBD2 covers 10 bases. After removal of 6 bases from V and 0 bases from J, the junction contained 3 bases not matched to a gene. The CDR3 is 15 residues long. CDR1 is MDHEN and CDR2 is SYDVKM in the germline V gene. CDR3 bases: TGTGCCAGCAGCCTAGCGGGAGTTAGCACAGATACGCAGTATTTT. Translation: CASSLAGVSTDTQYF.

J is TRBJ2-2 and V is TRBV7-2; 9 bases match TRBD2. Trimming took 7 bases from V and 1 from J; bases not matched to a gene: 13. Germline loops: CDR1 SGHTA, CDR2 FQGNSA. This CDR3 has 18 amino acids. The CDR3 loop reads CASTKTSGLARNTGELFF. The CDR3 DNA follows: TGTGCCAGCACAAAGACTTCCGGACTAGCGAGGAACACCGGGGAGCTGTTTTTT.

The chain couples TRBV5-4 to TRBJ1-2; the match to TRBD1 covers 7 bases. From germline, CDR1 is SGHNT and CDR2 YYREEE (reference sequence). The CDR3 has 16 residues. The V and J ends lost 4 bases and 4 bases, in that order; junction bases with no gene match: 13. In nucleotides, the CDR3 is TGTGCCAGCAGCCGAACCGGGACAGAGAGATCCTATGGCTACACCTTC. It translates to CASSRTGTERSYGYTF. The full variable domain, its missing parts supplied by reference TRBV5-4 and TRBJ1-2, is ETGVTQSPTHLIKTRGQQVTLRCSSQSGHNTVSWYQQALGQGPQFIFQYYREEENGRGNFPPRFSGLQFPNYSSELNVNALELDDSALYLCASSRTGTERSYGYTFGSGTRLTVV.